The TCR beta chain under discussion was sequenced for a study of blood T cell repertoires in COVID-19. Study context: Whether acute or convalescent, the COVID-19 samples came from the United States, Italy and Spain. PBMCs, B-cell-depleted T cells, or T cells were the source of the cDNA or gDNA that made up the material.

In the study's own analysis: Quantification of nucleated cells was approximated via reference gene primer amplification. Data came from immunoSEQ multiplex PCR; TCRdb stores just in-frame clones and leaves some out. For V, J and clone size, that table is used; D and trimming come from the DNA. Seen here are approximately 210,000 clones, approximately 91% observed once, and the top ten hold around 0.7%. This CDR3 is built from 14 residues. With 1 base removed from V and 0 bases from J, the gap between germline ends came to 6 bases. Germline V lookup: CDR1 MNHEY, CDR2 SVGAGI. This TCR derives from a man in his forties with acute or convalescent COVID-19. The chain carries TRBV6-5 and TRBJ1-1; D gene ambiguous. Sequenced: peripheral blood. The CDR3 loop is CASSYLRVNTEAFF. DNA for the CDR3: TGTGCCAGCAGTTACTTAAGAGTGAACACTGAAGCTTTCTTT.